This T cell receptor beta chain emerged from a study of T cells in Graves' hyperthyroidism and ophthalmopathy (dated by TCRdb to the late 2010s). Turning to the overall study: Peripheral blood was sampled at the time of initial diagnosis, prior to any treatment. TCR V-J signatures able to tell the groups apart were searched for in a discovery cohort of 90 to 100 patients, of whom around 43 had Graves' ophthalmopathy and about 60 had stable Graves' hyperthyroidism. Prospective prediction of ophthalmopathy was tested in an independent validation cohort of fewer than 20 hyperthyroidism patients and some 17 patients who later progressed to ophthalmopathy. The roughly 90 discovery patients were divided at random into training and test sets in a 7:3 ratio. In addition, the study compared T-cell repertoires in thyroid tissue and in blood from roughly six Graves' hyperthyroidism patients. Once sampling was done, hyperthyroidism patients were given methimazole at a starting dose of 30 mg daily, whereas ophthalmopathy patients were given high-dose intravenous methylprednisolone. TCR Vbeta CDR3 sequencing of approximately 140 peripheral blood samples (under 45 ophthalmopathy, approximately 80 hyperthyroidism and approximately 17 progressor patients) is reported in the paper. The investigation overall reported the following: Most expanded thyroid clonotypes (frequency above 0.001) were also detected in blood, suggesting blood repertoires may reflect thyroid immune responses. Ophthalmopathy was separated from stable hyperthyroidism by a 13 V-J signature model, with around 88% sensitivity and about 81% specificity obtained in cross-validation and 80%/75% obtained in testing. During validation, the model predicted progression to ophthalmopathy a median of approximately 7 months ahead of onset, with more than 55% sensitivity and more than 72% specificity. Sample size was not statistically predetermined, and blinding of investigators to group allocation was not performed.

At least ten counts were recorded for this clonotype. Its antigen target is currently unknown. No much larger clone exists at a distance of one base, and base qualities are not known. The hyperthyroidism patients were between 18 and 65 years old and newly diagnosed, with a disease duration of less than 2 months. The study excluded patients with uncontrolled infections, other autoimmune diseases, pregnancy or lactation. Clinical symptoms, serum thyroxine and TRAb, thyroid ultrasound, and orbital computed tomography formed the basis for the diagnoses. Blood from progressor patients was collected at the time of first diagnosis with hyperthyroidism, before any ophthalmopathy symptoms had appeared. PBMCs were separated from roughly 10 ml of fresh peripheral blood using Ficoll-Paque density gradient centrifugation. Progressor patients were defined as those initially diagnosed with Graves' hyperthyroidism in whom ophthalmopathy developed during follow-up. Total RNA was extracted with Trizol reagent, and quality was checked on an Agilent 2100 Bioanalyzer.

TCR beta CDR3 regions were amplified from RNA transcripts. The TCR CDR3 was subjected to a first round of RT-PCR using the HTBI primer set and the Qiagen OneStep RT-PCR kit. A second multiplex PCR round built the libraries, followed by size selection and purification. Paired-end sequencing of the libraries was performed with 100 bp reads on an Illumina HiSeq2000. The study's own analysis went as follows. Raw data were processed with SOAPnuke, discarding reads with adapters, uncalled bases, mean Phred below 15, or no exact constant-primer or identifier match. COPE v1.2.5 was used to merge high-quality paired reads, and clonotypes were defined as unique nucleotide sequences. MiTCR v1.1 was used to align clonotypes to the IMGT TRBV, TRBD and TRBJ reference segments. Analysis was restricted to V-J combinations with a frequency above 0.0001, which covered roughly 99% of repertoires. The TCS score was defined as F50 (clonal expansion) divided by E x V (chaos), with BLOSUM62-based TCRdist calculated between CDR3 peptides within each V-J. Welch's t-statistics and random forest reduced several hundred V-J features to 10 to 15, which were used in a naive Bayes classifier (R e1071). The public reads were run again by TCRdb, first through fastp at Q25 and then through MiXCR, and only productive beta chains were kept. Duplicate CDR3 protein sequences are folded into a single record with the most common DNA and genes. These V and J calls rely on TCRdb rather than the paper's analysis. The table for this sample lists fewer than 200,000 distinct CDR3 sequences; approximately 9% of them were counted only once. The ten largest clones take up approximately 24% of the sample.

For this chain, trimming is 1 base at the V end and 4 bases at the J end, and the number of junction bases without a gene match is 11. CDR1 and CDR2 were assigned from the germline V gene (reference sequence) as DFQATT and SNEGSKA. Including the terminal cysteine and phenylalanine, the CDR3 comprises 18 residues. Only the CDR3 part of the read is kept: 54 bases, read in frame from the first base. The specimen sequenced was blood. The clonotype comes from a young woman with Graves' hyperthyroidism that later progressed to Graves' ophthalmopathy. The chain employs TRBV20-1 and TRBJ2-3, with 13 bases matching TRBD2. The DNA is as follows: TGCAGTGCTAGAGGGCGCGCGTCCGGGACTAGCGGGGCAGATACGCAGTATTTT. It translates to CSARGRASGTSGADTQYF.